This note documents a single TCR beta chain sequence. The antigen it recognizes is unknown. Per-base qualities were not stored, and no clone one base away is much larger. These data are taken from a study of blood T cell repertoires in COVID-19 (dated by TCRdb to the early 2020s). Some background on the complete study: Collaborator samples came from the United States, Italy and Spain and covered acute and convalescent phases of COVID-19. The prospective study material was composed of cDNA or gDNA derived from T cells, B-cell-depleted T cells, or PBMCs. Subjects who had been exposed to COVID-19, were actively infected with it, or had recovered from it provided the deeply sampled blood TCRbeta repertoires that made up the dataset. The repertoires were released in a freely available public database meant as a resource for research on the immune response to SARS-CoV-2. Samples came from the ongoing ImmuneRACE study (first 160 participants) plus 1,254 subjects from 6 global collaborators. Sample metadata almost always included a de-identified subject ID, COVID-19 status, age in years and sex. Where available, HLA class I and class II types were obtained from metadata supplied by the sample provider rather than from assay-based typing. What the work shows at the level of the full study, not this receptor alone: The quantity of clinical and demographic metadata differed by source and by participant and was supplied without curation.

TCRbeta CDR3 regions were amplified from genomic DNA using the immunoSEQ Assay, a bias-controlled multiplex PCR. As for how the authors treated the data: Nucleated cell counts per sample were estimated from amplification of reference gene primers within the assay. To quantify the absolute abundance of each unique TCRbeta CDR3 rearrangement, sequence reads were collapsed and filtered. For each sample, productive Simpson clonality was calculated as the square root of Simpson's diversity index across productive rearrangements. TCRdb retrieved this table from immuneACCESS and kept in-frame rearrangements only. Not all clones are present; in checked studies, unresolved V genes account for under half, and no reason is known for the remainder. V and J calls plus clone size are reproduced from that table; the DNA served to infer D and trimming. The sample has about 58,000 clones on record, approximately 83% of them singletons. The ten largest make up around 9.1% of the sample.

One collaborating source in Seattle enrolled patients during active infection and followed them longitudinally through the course of disease. Each collaborating institution followed its own protocols to collect whole blood in K2EDTA tubes. For TCRbeta analysis, collaborators shipped samples in one of three forms: frozen whole blood, isolated PBMCs, or DNA extracted from either of those sample types. Sequenced sample: peripheral blood. This clonotype was sampled from an older man with COVID-19, enrolled during active disease.

The CDR3 reads as follows: CATRWDMNTEAFF. The nucleotide sequence is TGTGCCACCCGGTGGGACATGAACACTGAAGCTTTCTTT. Recombination linked TRBV19 to TRBJ1-1; the D gene is possibly TRBD1, with 6 bases matching. From the germline V gene (reference sequence), CDR1 is LNHDA and CDR2 is SQIVND. V drops 10 bases and J drops 0 bases, leaving 12 bases in between. The CDR3 sequence holds 13 residues, the cysteine and phenylalanine included. This entry keeps only the CDR3 DNA: 39 bases, framed from base 1.